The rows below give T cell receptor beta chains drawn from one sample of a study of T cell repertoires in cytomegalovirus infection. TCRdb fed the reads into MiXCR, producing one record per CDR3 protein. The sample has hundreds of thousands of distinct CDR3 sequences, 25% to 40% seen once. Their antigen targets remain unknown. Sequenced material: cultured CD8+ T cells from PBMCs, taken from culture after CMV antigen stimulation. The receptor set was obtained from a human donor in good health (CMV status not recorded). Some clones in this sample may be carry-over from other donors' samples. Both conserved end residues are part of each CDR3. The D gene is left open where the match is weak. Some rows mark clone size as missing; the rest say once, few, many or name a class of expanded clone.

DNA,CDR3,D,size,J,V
TGTGCCAGCAGCCAATCGACTAGCGGGGTCCCCCATGAGCAGTTCTTC,CASSQSTSGVPHEQFF,TRBD2,few,TRBJ2-1,TRBV14
TGTGCCAGCAGTGAACCAGGACAGGGCCGGGCGTTTTTCTTT,CASSEPGQGRAFFF,TRBD1,NA,TRBJ1-1,TRBV25-1
TGTGCCAGCAGCTCACGACAGGGGAGTTCACCCCTCCACTTT,CASSSRQGSSPLHF,TRBD1,few,TRBJ1-6,TRBV7-6
TGTGCCAGCAGATCCTCTAGACAGGGGATAGTTAATGAGCAGTTCTTC,CASRSSRQGIVNEQFF,TRBD1,many,TRBJ2-1,TRBV6-2/TRBV6-3
TGTGCCATCAGTGAGTTGACAGGGGACGGGCAGTACTTC,CAISELTGDGQYF,TRBD1,few,TRBJ2-7,TRBV10-3
TGTGCCAGCAGCCAAGAGGACAGGGACAATCAGCCCCAGCATTTT,CASSQEDRDNQPQHF,TRBD1,few,TRBJ1-5,TRBV4-2
TGTGCCAGCAGCCAAGGGGGTACAAACACTGAAGCTTTCTTT,CASSQGGTNTEAFF,NA,many,TRBJ1-1,TRBV6-2/TRBV6-3
TGTGCCAGCAGCGATGTCCGAGCGGGGGGCCTACAAGAGACCCAGTACTTC,CASSDVRAGGLQETQYF,TRBD2,few,TRBJ2-5,TRBV7-6
TGTGCCAGCAGCCCCCACGGAGGGAGCCAAGAGACCCAGTACTTC,CASSPHGGSQETQYF,NA,many,TRBJ2-5,TRBV7-2
TGTGCCAGCAGCTTAGATGACAGGGGTAGAAATCAGCCCCAGCATTTT,CASSLDDRGRNQPQHF,TRBD1,few,TRBJ1-5,TRBV7-8
TGTGCCAGTAGTTGGACTGCGCGGGCAACTAATGAAAAACTGTTTTTT,CASSWTARATNEKLFF,NA,many,TRBJ1-4,TRBV19
TGTGCCAGCAGGGGCACGACTAGCGCCGGGGAGCTGTTTTTT,CASRGTTSAGELFF,TRBD2,few,TRBJ2-2,TRBV12-3/TRBV12-4
TGTGCCAGCAGATCACCCGACAGGGCTGGGGCCAACGTCCTGACTTTC,CASRSPDRAGANVLTF,TRBD1,NA,TRBJ2-6,TRBV7-9
TGTGCCAGTATGGGCAGAAGCACAGATACGCAGTATTTT,CASMGRSTDTQYF,NA,NA,TRBJ2-3,TRBV19
TGTGCCAGCAGTTCGTCCTATTACAATGAGCAGTTCTTC,CASSSSYYNEQFF,NA,NA,TRBJ2-1,TRBV12-3/TRBV12-4
TGTGCCAGCAGCCAATTAGCGGGGGGGCCCACAGATACGCAGTATTTT,CASSQLAGGPTDTQYF,TRBD2,many,TRBJ2-3,TRBV7-9